This T cell receptor (beta chain) was identified during a study of Graves' ophthalmopathy and Graves' hyperthyroidism. Amplification targeted the TCR beta CDR3 regions, with RNA transcripts as the source material. The first round was an RT-PCR with HTBI primers, and the second round was a multiplex PCR. TCRdb reprocessed the multiplex PCR reads via MiXCR and lists one record per CDR3 protein. The data contain roughly 400,000 distinct CDR3 sequences, around 20% of them singletons. This clonotype was recorded at least ten times. As yet, its antigen is unknown. The junction had 7 bases not matched to a gene; V was cut back by 5 bases and J by 6 bases. Germline CDR1 SQVTM, CDR2 ANQGSEA. This CDR3 is built from 13 residues. Ophthalmopathy was moderately-to-severely active, CAS at least 3, NOSPECS at least 4, lasting under 3 months. Exclusion criteria comprised other autoimmune diseases, uncontrolled infections, pregnancy or lactation in patients. Diagnostic conclusions were grounded in clinical symptoms, serum thyroxine, TRAb, thyroid ultrasound and orbital computed tomography.

Overall study findings and caveats: A majority of expanded thyroid clonotypes exceeding 0.001 frequency were likewise present in blood.

V is TRBV29-1 and J is TRBJ1-2; TRBD1 agrees at 9 bases. Specimen: peripheral blood. The clonotype comes from a woman aged 18-29 years with Graves' ophthalmopathy. CDR3 nucleotides: TGCAGCGTTTCTGGGACAGGGAATAATGGCTACACCTTC. Protein: CSVSGTGNNGYTF. Filled out from reference TRBV29-1 and TRBJ1-2, the complete variable domain reads SAVISQKPSRDICQRGTSLTIQCQVDSQVTMMFWYRQQPGQSLTLIATANQGSEATYESGFVIDKFPISRPNLTFSTLTVSNMSPEDSSIYLCSVSGTGNNGYTFGSGTRLTVV.